This is a list of T cell receptor beta chains from one sample in a study of shared clonotypes between healthy human individuals. Libraries were prepared by immunoSEQ multiplex PCR; TCRdb keeps only in-frame clonotypes and omits some of them. The table includes some 2.3 million clones, approximately 93% detected once. Material for sequencing was naive CD4+ T cells from PBMCs. These receptors came from a man aged 18 to 30 in good health. Some clones in this sample may be carry-over from other donors' samples. The CDR3 runs from the conserved cysteine through the conserved F or W. D genes are given only for firm matches. For some rows the clone size is stated as once, few or many, or as a class when expanded; others skip it.

TRBJ2-6	-	-	16	TRBV7-2	TGTGCCAGCAGCTTAGTGTTTGGGATCGGGGCCAACGTCCTGACTTTC	CASSLVFGIGANVLTF
TRBJ1-2	-	-	16	TRBV7-9	TGTGCCAGCACCCCCGATTGGGCAGGGACGGGTGATGGCTACACCTTC	CASTPDWAGTGDGYTF
TRBJ1-1	-	TRBD1	15	TRBV25-1	TGTGCCAGCAGTGAGAGGGGGCGCGGGAACACTGAAGCTTTCTTT	CASSERGRGNTEAFF
TRBJ2-3	-	-	13	TRBV19	TGTGCCAGTAGTATGGAACAGGGTTATACGCAGTATTTT	CASSMEQGYTQYF
TRBJ2-3	-	TRBD1	14	TRBV5-1	TGCGCCAGCAGCCGGGACAGAGTCGTGGATACGCAGTATTTT	CASSRDRVVDTQYF
TRBJ2-2	-	-	13	TRBV11-3	TGTGCCAGCAGCTTCGCCGTCACCGGGGAGCTGTTTTTT	CASSFAVTGELFF
TRBJ2-3	few	-	13	TRBV5-1	TGCGCCAGCAGCTTGGCTATCGCTGATACGCAGTATTTT	CASSLAIADTQYF
TRBJ2-3	-	-	14	TRBV30	TGTGCCCGGAAAAGGGGGTTGCCCACAGATACGCAGTATTTT	CARKRGLPTDTQYF
TRBJ2-7	-	-	14	TRBV18	TGTGCCAGCTCACAAGGACGGCGGACCTACGAGCAGTACTTC	CASSQGRRTYEQYF
TRBJ1-4	-	-	12	TRBV19	TGTGCCAGTATGACTTCTCGAGAAAAACTGTTTTTT	CASMTSREKLFF
TRBJ1-5	-	-	12	TRBV15	TGTGCCACCAGCAAGGATTTTCAGCCCCAGCATTTT	CATSKDFQPQHF
TRBJ2-7	-	-	18	TRBV7-2	TGTGCCAGCAGCTTAAGGGGTCCCAGGGGAGGGGGCTCCTACGAGCAGTACTTC	CASSLRGPRGGGSYEQYF
TRBJ1-1	-	TRBD1	17	TRBV5-1	TGCGCCAGCAGCCACCCCCGGGACAGGGGTGGGAACACTGAAGCTTTCTTT	CASSHPRDRGGNTEAFF
TRBJ1-2	-	-	14	TRBV14	TGTGCCAGCAGCCAAGATTGGGCCGGCTATGGCTACACCTTC	CASSQDWAGYGYTF
TRBJ1-4	-	-	15	TRBV5-6	TGTGCCAGCAGCTCTCTGTCAGGCGCAAGGGAAAAACTGTTTTTT	CASSSLSGAREKLFF
TRBJ2-3	-	TRBD2	17	TRBV18	TGTGCCAGCTCACCAGGGGCTAGCGGGAGTTTCGCAGATACGCAGTATTTT	CASSPGASGSFADTQYF
TRBJ1-5	few	-	14	TRBV2	TGTGCCAGCAGCCGGCGGGTTGAGGGACAGCCCCAGCATTTT	CASSRRVEGQPQHF
TRBJ2-5	-	-	15	TRBV5-6	TGTGCCAGCAGCTTGGTAGCGCAGGGCCTAGAGACCCAGTACTTC	CASSLVAQGLETQYF
TRBJ2-5	-	TRBD2	14	TRBV28	TGTGCCAGCAATCCTAGCGGGGCCCAAGAGACCCAGTACTTC	CASNPSGAQETQYF
TRBJ2-7	-	-	16	TRBV15	TGTGCCACCAGCAGAAACGTCCAGACAGCTTCCTACGAGCAGTACTTC	CATSRNVQTASYEQYF
TRBJ2-7	-	-	13	TRBV7-9	TGTGCCAGCAGCTTCACGGGGGTCTACGAGCAGTACTTC	CASSFTGVYEQYF
TRBJ1-1	once	-	13	TRBV19	TGTGCCAGTACGGACCGGGCGGGCACTGAAGCTTTCTTT	CASTDRAGTEAFF
TRBJ2-1	-	-	15	TRBV5-1	TGCGCCAGCAGCTTGGATCCAAAAGGAGGGAATGAGCAGTTCTTC	CASSLDPKGGNEQFF
TRBJ1-2	-	-	17	TRBV29-1	TGCAGCGTTGCAATGAGGACAGCCAACCGGGCGGACTATGGCTACACCTTC	CSVAMRTANRADYGYTF
TRBJ1-2	-	-	13	TRBV11-2	TGTGCCAGCACGGGGCCGTCTCCCACTGGCTACACCTTC	CASTGPSPTGYTF
TRBJ2-3	-	-	13	TRBV5-1	TGCGCCAGCAGCCCAGAGGGGTCGGATACGCAGTATTTT	CASSPEGSDTQYF
TRBJ2-7	-	TRBD1	15	TRBV10-1	TGCGCCAGCAGTGTTTCAACAGGGGCTCTGCCGGGACAGTACTTC	CASSVSTGALPGQYF
TRBJ2-7	-	TRBD2	16	TRBV28	TGTGCCAGCAGTTTAGTAGCGCGGGAGACACTCTACGAGCAGTACTTC	CASSLVARETLYEQYF